Below, 29 T cell receptor beta chains from the same sample are listed, as sequenced in a study of blood T cell repertoires in COVID-19. Clones were read by immunoSEQ multiplex PCR, and TCRdb kept only the in-frame ones, dropping some. Of hundreds of thousands of clones in the sample, 82% were seen once. The sample taken for sequencing was peripheral blood. All receptors come from a woman of 80 years or more with acute or convalescent COVID-19.

The chain uses TRBV6-5 and TRBJ1-2, with a tentative D call TRBD1 (6 bases). The V gene lost 6 bases and the J gene lost 2 bases, with 16 bases spanning the gap. The germline V gene has CDR1 MNHEY and CDR2 SVGAGI. This CDR3 has 15 amino acids. Here the CDR3 DNA reads TGTGCCAGCAGAGGAGAAGGGGGTTCGAACTATGGCTACACCTTC. Protein product: CASRGEGGSNYGYTF.

This clone was found once. The chain carries TRBV23-1 and TRBJ2-7; TRBD1 might be the D (6 bases). TRBV23-1 is placed among ORFs of uncertain function. This CDR3 has 16 residues. V dropped 3 bases and J dropped 4 bases, with 19 bases sitting between them. The CDR3 loop reads CASSQGQLGGLYEQYF. The CDR3 nucleotides read TGCGCCAGCAGTCAGGGACAATTAGGCGGGTTGTACGAGCAGTACTTC.

The rearrangement joins TRBV7-2 to TRBJ2-3; D is undetermined. Trimming shortened V by 5 bases and J by 11 bases, and 11 bases separated the two germline ends. The CDR3 contains 11 residues. Germline CDR1 and CDR2: SGHTA and FQGNSA. CDR3: CASSPRWLQYF. In nucleotides, the CDR3 is TGTGCCAGCAGCCCCCGATGGCTGCAGTATTTT.

This rearrangement joins TRBV5-4 to TRBJ1-6; 11 nucleotides agree with TRBD1. This CDR3 is 17 amino acids long. Germline-derived CDR1 and CDR2 are SGHNT and YYREEE (reference sequence). J lost 7 bases, V lost 2 bases, and 8 bases had no gene match. The CDR3 sequence: CASSFGQGAAINSPLHF. The CDR3 coding sequence is TGTGCCAGCAGCTTTGGACAGGGGGCCGCAATCAATTCACCCCTCCACTTT.

The genes are TRBV2 and TRBJ1-1; D possibly corresponds to TRBD1 (5 bases). CDR1 SNHLY and CDR2 FYNNEI come from the germline V gene. The CDR3 loop spans 13 amino acids. The ends were cut back, 6 bases at V and 1 base at J, with 9 bases in the middle. Here the CDR3 DNA reads TGTGCCAGCAGGAACGACAGGAACACTGAAGCTTTCTTT. Protein sequence: CASRNDRNTEAFF.

On this clone itself: This sample also contains other DNA sequences that code for the same CDR3. This chain joins TRBV5-1 and TRBJ1-6, with 9 bases lining up with TRBD1. Looked up from germline, CDR1 is SGHRS and CDR2 is YFSETQ. The CDR3 runs 14 residues. J lost 9 bases, V lost 4 bases, and 5 bases had no gene match. Here the CDR3 reads CASSPDRGSSPLHF. For the CDR3, the DNA is TGCGCCAGCAGCCCGGACAGGGGCAGTTCACCCCTCCACTTT.

This rearrangement joins TRBV6-6 to TRBJ1-6; 7 positions match TRBD1. The germline V gene encodes CDR1 MNHNY and CDR2 SVGAGI (reference sequence). V gave up 0 bases and J gave up 8 bases; unmatched junction bases: 4. CDR3 length equals 15 residues. This CDR3 is CASSYSDRDDSPLHF. The CDR3 nucleotides are TGTGCCAGCAGTTACTCCGACAGGGACGATTCACCCCTCCACTTT.

The chain has TRBV6-5 and TRBJ1-5, with 8 nucleotides matching TRBD1. CDR3 length equals 15 residues. V was pared by 6 bases and J by 0 bases, with 4 bases of the junction left unmatched. CDR1 is MNHEY and CDR2 is SVGAGI in the germline V gene. The CDR3, as DNA: TGTGCCAGCAGCCGGGGACAGGCTAGCAATCAGCCCCAGCATTTT. This sequence encodes CASSRGQASNQPQHF.

CDR3 sequence reads: CASSLGSPSGGAISYNEQFF. In DNA form, the CDR3 reads TGTGCCAGCAGCTTAGGTTCTCCTAGCGGGGGGGCCATCTCCTACAATGAGCAGTTCTTC. The chain combines TRBV7-6 with TRBJ2-1; 12 bases line up with TRBD2. The V segment lost 1 base and the J segment 0 bases; nucleotides outside the gene matches: 10. Germline V gives CDR1 SGHVS, CDR2 FNYEAQ. The CDR3 sequence is 20 residues long.

The V and J genes are TRBV11-2 and TRBJ1-4; D not certain. The CDR3 sequence is 14 residues long. CDR1 is SGHAT, CDR2 FQNNGV, per germline. Between the trimmed V and J ends, which lost 3 bases and 0 bases, there was a span of 5 bases. The CDR3 region is CASSLTSTNEKLFF. The CDR3 region has the DNA TGTGCCAGCAGCTTGACATCAACTAATGAAAAACTGTTTTTT.

This chain connects TRBV7-9 to TRBJ1-3; no firm D call. Germline V CDR1 and CDR2: SEHNR, FQNEAQ (reference sequence). The CDR3 is 15 amino acids. Trimming removed 2 bases at V and 6 bases at J, with 14 bases between. Here the CDR3 reads CASSLRTGRTNTIYF. The DNA of the CDR3 is TGTGCCAGCAGCTTAAGGACCGGGAGAACAAACACCATATATTTT. Complete variable domain (other parts from reference TRBV7-9 and TRBJ1-3): DTGVSQNPRHKITKRGQNVTFRCDPISEHNRLYWYRQTLGQGPEFLTYFQNEAQLEKSRLLSDRFSAERPKGSFSTLEIQRTEQGDSAMYLCASSLRTGRTNTIYFGEGSWLTVV.

The chain links TRBV5-1 to TRBJ1-3; maybe TRBD1 (6 bases). The CDR3 runs 15 residues. CDR1 SGHRS and CDR2 YFSETQ come from the germline V gene. Trimming took off 3 bases at V and 0 bases at J, with 10 bases between the two ends. CDR3 nucleotide sequence: TGCGCCAGCAGCTCGGACAGTTCCTCTGGAAACACCATATATTTT. Its protein product is CASSSDSSSGNTIYF.

This clone showed up just a few times. The chain combines TRBV7-8 with TRBJ1-2, with D unresolved. Trimming pared 1 base from V and 8 bases from J, leaving 8 bases between. Germline CDR1 reads SGHVS; CDR2 reads FQNEAQ. This CDR3 has 12 amino acids. CDR3 sequence: CASSLEPGGYTF. The CDR3 DNA follows: TGTGCCAGCAGCTTAGAACCAGGAGGCTACACCTTC.

Comment on this clone: The sample contains more than one DNA sequence encoding this CDR3. This chain links TRBV5-1 with TRBJ2-3; 12 bases map to TRBD2. Germline V lookup: CDR1 SGHRS, CDR2 YFSETQ. J gave up 4 bases and V 0 bases, and 3 bases lay outside the gene matches. This CDR3 has 16 amino acids. The CDR3 protein is CASSLASGGAADTQYF. The CDR3 DNA sequence: TGCGCCAGCAGCTTGGCTAGCGGGGGGGCGGCAGATACGCAGTATTTT.

The V and J genes are TRBV5-1 and TRBJ2-2, with 11 nucleotides matching TRBD2. Germline loops: CDR1 SGHRS, CDR2 YFSETQ. The CDR3 is 15 amino acids. Trimming cost V 3 bases and J 6 bases; bases outside gene matches: 4. The CDR3 DNA reads as TGCGCCAGCAGCTCGACTAGCGGGGCGGCCGGGGAGCTGTTTTTT. It translates to CASSSTSGAAGELFF. The whole variable domain, remainder taken from reference TRBV5-1 and TRBJ2-2, is KAGVTQTPRYLIKTRGQQVTLSCSPISGHRSVSWYQQTPGQGLQFLFEYFSETQRNKGNFPGRFSGRQFSNSRSEMNVSTLELGDSALYLCASSSTSGAAGELFFGEGSRLTVL.

The V call is TRBV12-3 or TRBV12-4, the J call TRBJ1-6; 8 bases are shared with TRBD1. This CDR3 region has 13 residues. V dropped 6 bases and J dropped 8; count of bases not matched to a gene: 3. The CDR3 DNA is TGTGCCAGCAGCCGGACAGGGTATTCACCCCTCCACTTT. Its protein product is CASSRTGYSPLHF.

This chain uses TRBV2 with TRBJ1-1, with TRBD1 identical over 10 bases. CDR3 size: 14 residues. The V gene's germline CDR1 is SNHLY and CDR2 FYNNEI. Trimming at V came to 6 bases and at J to 5 bases, leaving 6 bases not matched to a gene. The CDR3 coding sequence is TGTGCCAGCAGCCGGAGGACAGGGGGTACTGAAGCTTTCTTT. Encoded protein: CASSRRTGGTEAFF.

This clone showed up just a few times. J is TRBJ2-7 and V is TRBV6-5, with D perhaps TRBD1 (6 bases). V gave up 7 bases and J gave up 0 bases, with 13 bases separating them. Per the germline V gene, CDR1 is MNHEY and CDR2 is SVGAGI. The CDR3 runs to 14 residues. CDR3 sequence (DNA): TGTGCCAGCAAATCCCCGACAGGCTCCTACGAGCAGTACTTC. Translating it yields CASKSPTGSYEQYF.

The rearrangement links TRBV6-2 or TRBV6-3 to TRBJ1-6, with D uncertain. Trimming removed 2 bases at V and 3 bases at J, with 5 bases between. The CDR3 spans 14 residues. In germline, CDR1 is MNHEY, CDR2 SVGEGT. The CDR3 DNA reads as TGTGCCAGCAGTTACGCCGGCTATAATTCACCCCTCCACTTT. This translates into CASSYAGYNSPLHF.

The V call is TRBV6-6, the J call TRBJ1-2, with D uncertain. The CDR3 loop spans 16 amino acids. Per the germline V gene, CDR1 is MNHNY and CDR2 is SVGAGI (reference sequence). V lost 4 bases to trimming and J lost 4 bases, with 19 bases between them. This CDR3 is CASSSPSLPETYGYTF. The DNA of the CDR3 is TGTGCCAGCAGTTCCCCGTCCTTGCCGGAGACCTATGGCTACACCTTC.

The chain employs TRBV7-8 and TRBJ1-5; a weak D match, TRBD1 (6 bases). Trimming took 6 bases from V and 2 from J, leaving 14 bases between them. This CDR3 comprises 15 residues. Germline V gene sequence: CDR1 SGHVS, CDR2 FQNEAQ. This CDR3 is CASSYQGLGNQPQHF. The CDR3 nucleotides are TGTGCCAGCAGTTATCAGGGGTTAGGCAATCAGCCCCAGCATTTT.

V usage is TRBV9 and J usage is TRBJ2-5, with 11 bases matching TRBD2. V trimming: 0 bases; J trimming: 2 bases; junction bases outside the gene matches: 6. The CDR3 sequence is 17 residues long. Germline V CDR1 and CDR2: SGDLS, YYNGEE. The CDR3, as DNA: TGTGCCAGCAGCGTAGGGGCTAGCGGGGGGCATCAAGAGACCCAGTACTTC. It yields the protein CASSVGASGGHQETQYF.

This sequence joins TRBV7-2 and TRBJ1-4, with D maybe TRBD1 (6 bases). CDR1 SGHTA and CDR2 FQGNSA come from the germline V gene. This CDR3 spans 15 amino acids. The V end was cut by 1 base, the J end by 7 bases, with 13 bases between. The CDR3 bases are TGTGCCAGCAGCTTAGATCGGGGGGCAAGTGAAAAACTGTTTTTT. Its translation is CASSLDRGASEKLFF.

J is TRBJ2-2 and V is TRBV10-3, with D tentatively TRBD2 (6 bases). The CDR3 length is 15 residues. V dropped 5 bases and J dropped 0 bases, with 10 bases sitting between them. Germline lookup yields CDR1 ENHRY and CDR2 SYGVKD. DNA for the CDR3: TGTGCCATCAGTACCGGGGGTACGAACACCGGGGAGCTGTTTTTT. Translation: CAISTGGTNTGELFF.

This clone has just one count. The chain uses TRBV5-1 and TRBJ2-2; maybe TRBD1 (5 bases). Trimming shortened V by 0 bases and J by 2 bases, and 14 bases separated the two germline ends. This CDR3 is 17 amino acids long. The germline V gene has CDR1 SGHRS and CDR2 YFSETQ. CDR3 nucleotide sequence: TGCGCCAGCAGCTTGGGGGCGTCCCAGGGTAACACCGGGGAGCTGTTTTTT. Amino acids: CASSLGASQGNTGELFF.

The V call is TRBV6-6, the J call TRBJ1-5, with no clear D. Trimming cost V 2 bases and J 3 bases, with 11 bases left between them. Germline V lookup: CDR1 MNHNY, CDR2 SVGAGI (reference sequence). The CDR3 sequence is 15 residues long. The CDR3 bases are TGTGCCAGCAGTTACGGGCAGGCCTACAATCAGCCCCAGCATTTT. Its translation is CASSYGQAYNQPQHF.

This clone appeared a few times. The chain couples TRBV28 to TRBJ1-5; TRBD1 matches 8 bases. Unmatched junction bases numbered 6, after V lost 3 bases and J lost 5 bases. Germline V gives CDR1 MDHEN, CDR2 SYDVKM. CDR3 length: 15 amino acids. The CDR3 coding sequence is TGTGCCAGCAGTTTGAGACAGGGGTTCCATCAGCCCCAGCATTTT. It yields the protein CASSLRQGFHQPQHF. Full variable domain (missing parts from reference TRBV28 and TRBJ1-5): DVKVTQSSRYLVKRTGEKVFLECVQDMDHENMFWYRQDPGLGLRLIYFSYDVKMKEKGDIPEGYSVSREKKERFSLILESASTNQTSMYLCASSLRQGFHQPQHFGDGTRLSIL.

V usage is TRBV30 and J usage is TRBJ2-3, with D perhaps TRBD2 (6 bases). V gave up 3 bases and J gave up 4 bases, with 8 bases separating them. This CDR3 contains 12 residues. CDR1 and CDR2 (germline): GTSNPN, SVGIG (reference sequence). CDR3 amino acids: CAWSGGPDTQYF. The CDR3 nucleotides read TGTGCCTGGAGCGGGGGTCCAGATACGCAGTATTTT.

The chain links TRBV19 to TRBJ1-2; D is undetermined. Germline CDR1 LNHDA, CDR2 SQIVND (reference sequence). The length of the CDR3 is 13 residues. The V end lost 4 bases, the J end lost 8 bases, and 14 bases lay between the germline ends. In DNA form, the CDR3 reads TGTGCCAGTAGTACTGGGGAGCGGAGAGGCTACACCTTC. Translation: CASSTGERRGYTF.